The T cell receptor (beta chain) described here comes from a study of CD8+CD57+ T cells in acquired aplastic anemia. This clonotype came up many times. CDR3 and TCR beta VDJ profiling relied on a genomic DNA template. One entry per CDR3 protein, called by TCRdb with MiXCR from the reads. The sample lists fewer than 200,000 distinct CDR3 sequences, roughly 63% occurring once. The sequence came from a human donor in good health. The sample taken for sequencing was sorted CD4+, CD8+, or CD8+CD57+ T cells (not recorded which) from PBMCs.

The CDR3 spells CASSVAMQGEYEQYF. The CDR3 bases are TGTGCCAGCAGCGTAGCGATGCAGGGAGAGTACGAGCAGTACTTC. The chain links TRBV9 to TRBJ2-7; D is possibly TRBD1 or TRBD2 (5 bases each). The CDR3 covers 15 residues. Germline loops: CDR1 SGDLS, CDR2 YYNGEE. Trimming took off 0 bases at V and 4 bases at J, with 14 bases between the two ends.